This T cell receptor beta chain appears in the sequencing data of a study of blood T cells in healthy people across ages (dated by TCRdb to between 2014 and 2016). About the full investigation: Template switching captured roughly one uniquely barcoded TCR beta cDNA molecule per two T cells in model experiments. Age-related changes in TCR beta repertoire diversity were measured in the study by deep sequencing normalized with unique cDNA molecular identifiers. Four age groups were formed from the donors: young (average 16 years), middle-aged (around 41), aged (62) and long-lived (about 75). To avoid experimental bias, donors of different ages were randomly spread across the sequencing lanes. The study analyzed two additional independent replicas of 1 million unique cDNA reads from the same blood draw for two donors, one aged 18 to 29 and one aged 80 or older. What the authors observed across the whole study: As age increased, observed TCR beta diversity per million T cells dropped in a roughly linear way, and a significant reduction was already evident by age 40. Estimates of total diversity from one million sequenced T cells were regarded as lower bounds and underestimates. Donor CMV infection status was unknown, potentially confounding age-related changes in expanded clonotypes. Compared with the aged group, the long-lived group had more naive CD4+ T cells, fewer expanded clones and increased TCR diversity, suggesting age selection. Because profiling used bulk unsorted PBMCs, naive and antigen-experienced compartments could not be compared conclusively. The percentage of naive T cells measured by flow cytometry correlated strongly with observed TCR beta diversity.

From V the trimming removes 5 bases and from J it removes 2 bases, while the gene matches leave 11 bases of the junction unaccounted for. The germline V gene (reference sequence) provides CDR1 SEHNR and CDR2 FQNEAQ. The CDR3 has 17 amino acids, counting the end cysteine and phenylalanine. The read is trimmed to its CDR3 DNA, 51 bases read in frame from base 1. About this clonotype itself: Its antigen is currently not known. The record has no base qualities; no much larger clone is one base away.

Systemically healthy Caucasian individuals from Russia, roughly 40 in total and aged about 6 to 95 years, were included as donors. Each donor gave about 9.2 milliliters of peripheral blood, drawn into EDTA-treated Vacutainer tubes. Ficoll-Paque density-gradient centrifugation was used to isolate PBMCs, with at least 6 million obtained per sample. Trizol reagent was used to extract total RNA from PBMCs, with at least 6 micrograms per sample. Naive CD45RAhigh/CD27high T cell percentages were measured by flow cytometry on a PBMC aliquot from every donor. Libraries were made using 5' RACE. The second PCR ran for roughly 6 to 11 cycles and used a J-beta primer mix along with a sample-barcoded 5' primer. Each TCR beta cDNA molecule received a unique molecular identifier from a template-switch 5' adaptor carrying 12 random nucleotides. At least 2.5 million CDR3-containing paired-end reads were obtained from each sample. The Mint cDNA synthesis kit, primed by a TRBC-specific oligonucleotide, was used to synthesize first-strand cDNA from all RNA. After uracil-DNA glycosylase treatment, a first 18-cycle PCR used universal primers M1SS and BC2_uni_R on all cDNA. The authors' pipeline ran thus. For normalization, 1 million high-quality reads were randomly selected from each sample, with every read carrying a distinct molecular identifier. Instead of being binned into consensus sequences, reads that shared molecular identifiers were thrown out. MiTCR, run with a Q25 quality threshold and the strictest error-elimination algorithm, handled CDR3 identification, clonotype clustering and error correction. Lower-bound total TCR beta diversity was estimated with a nonparametric unseen species model using Euler transformation. TCRdb reworked the public reads: Q25 trimming with fastp, MiXCR clone assembly, productive beta chains retained. Entries are consolidated by CDR3 protein sequence, retaining the most common genes and DNA. The V and J calls and clone size are TCRdb's, not the authors'. The sample contains fewer than 2,000,000 distinct CDR3 sequences, about two fifths of them found a single time. 23% of the sample belongs to the ten largest clones.

The sequence is built from TRBV7-9 and TRBJ2-3, and 9 bases in between align with TRBD1. The origin of this receptor is a human donor in good health. Sequencing was performed on blood. The DNA sequence reads TGTGCCAGCAGCCGAATAGGGACAGGGAGCCTCACAGATACGCAGTATTTT. It encodes CASSRIGTGSLTDTQYF.